In this sample, the clone carrying this T cell receptor beta chain turned up a few times. What it recognizes is unknown. Expressed TCRB transcripts were sequenced, since all the RNA that had been isolated was reverse transcribed. Sequencing used immunoSEQ multiplex PCR; TCRdb keeps in-frame clones, though not all of them. The table includes about 350,000 clones, about 20% detected once. The entry originates in a study of beta chain features in type 1 diabetes. The germline gives CDR1 SGHNT, CDR2 YYREEE (reference sequence). V trimming: 4 bases; J trimming: 4 bases; junction bases outside the gene matches: 3. The CDR3 is 16 residues long. A heparinised blood draw that averaged roughly 110 mL was obtained once from each donor. Overall study results and limits: A closer apparent resemblance between naive, central memory and Treg TCRB repertoires was seen in patients than in healthy donors. There was a possibility that cDNA sequencing over-represented cells with high TCR expression. Short templates might get an advantage during PCR, and this would be equal in patients and controls.

The receptor was isolated from a woman under 30 in good health. The sample taken for sequencing was naive CD4+ T cells from blood. The rearrangement joins TRBV5-4 to TRBJ2-3; 16 bases line up with TRBD2. CDR3 region: CASSPGTSGGADTQYF. CDR3 DNA: TGTGCCAGCAGCCCCGGGACTAGCGGGGGGGCAGATACGCAGTATTTT.